This passage covers 27 T cell receptor beta chains from one sample sequenced in a study of tumor-infiltrating lymphocytes in primary liver carcinoma (dated by TCRdb to 2017 to 2019). Instrument used: Illumina HiSeq 2500. Using a constant-region primer and ProtoScript II reverse transcriptase, TCRbeta-specific cDNA was reverse-transcribed from 400 to 550 ng total RNA. Three nested multiplex PCR rounds, following a slightly modified ARM-PCR procedure, were used to build the TCRbeta libraries. Each of the first two PCR rounds ran for about 10 cycles and used multiplex TRBV1-TRBV30 forward primers together with a Cbeta reverse primer. TCRdb applied fastp at Q25 and MiXCR to the public reads, then kept only in-frame beta chains. Each entry merges the rows of one CDR3 protein and shows their most common DNA and genes. The sample table holds some 110,000 distinct CDR3 sequences, of which around 64% were seen once. Together, the top ten hold 7.5% to 9% of the sample.

Total RNA and DNA were co-extracted without cell sorting from roughly 20-30 mg of bulk tissue using the AllPrep DNA/RNA mini kit. The specimen sequenced was liver tumor tissue from sampling region 3. Interpreted using the paper, the cell subset or site label stands for: tumor region T3, left-lateral pole. These receptors all stem from a woman aged 60-75 years with primary liver carcinoma and hepatitis B virus infection.

As for this clonotype: One base away lies a much larger clone, so this may be a sequencing read error. The chain couples TRBV28 to TRBJ2-7; TRBD2 agrees at 8 bases. Germline lookup yields CDR1 MDHEN and CDR2 SYDVKM. With V trimmed by 4 bases and J by 5 bases, 10 bases remained unmatched. This CDR3 has 15 residues. CDR3 in amino acids: CASSSLSPLADEQYF. The DNA of the CDR3 is TGTGCCAGCAGTTCCCTTTCACCACTAGCGGACGAGCAGTACTTC.

Concerning this clonotype itself: One end of the junction does not line up with germline, which may come from a read error. The chain employs TRBV11-2 and TRBJ2-3; 9 nucleotides line up with TRBD1. The CDR3 has 14 residues. In germline, CDR1 is SGHAT, CDR2 FQNNGV. CDR3 coding DNA: TGTGCCAGCAGCCTAGACAGGGGGATCGATGCGCAGTATTTT. Translation gives CASSLDRGIDAQYF.

Remarks on this clonotype: An end of the junction differs from the germline gene, which may be a read error. The chain carries TRBV29-1 and TRBJ2-5; 8 bases are shared with TRBD1. Germline V gives CDR1 SQVTM, CDR2 ANQGSEA. This CDR3 has 15 residues. The CDR3: CGVTTGGTAQETQYF. The CDR3 region has the DNA TGCGGCGTTACCACAGGGGGGACTGCCCAAGAGACCCAGTACTTC. Full variable domain (rest looked up from reference TRBV29-1 and TRBJ2-5): SAVISQKPSRDICQRGTSLTIQCQVDSQVTMMFWYRQQPGQSLTLIATANQGSEATYESGFVIDKFPISRPNLTFSTLTVSNMSPEDSSIYLCGVTTGGTAQETQYFGPGTRLLVL.

This clonotype was observed at least ten times. CDR3 loop: CASSLYSGLADTYEQYF. The DNA of the CDR3 is TGTGCCAGCAGTTTATACTCGGGACTAGCGGATACCTACGAGCAGTACTTC. The V gene is TRBV28, the J gene TRBJ2-7, with 11 bases matching TRBD2. The germline V gene has CDR1 MDHEN and CDR2 SYDVKM. This CDR3 has 17 amino acids. Trimming removed 1 base from V and 2 bases from J; junction bases left unmatched: 7.

This clonotype was detected once. One end of the junction does not line up with germline, which may come from a read error. The chain uses TRBV7-8 and TRBJ2-7; D not resolved. Germline lookup yields CDR1 SGHVS and CDR2 FQNEAQ. CDR3 length: 16 amino acids. The CDR3 loop reads CTSSIESLTTSYEQYF. The DNA for the CDR3 is TGTACCAGCAGCATAGAATCCCTGACAACCTCCTACGAGCAATACTTC.

A remark on this clonotype: At one boundary the junction diverges from the germline segment, which might be a read error. The chain has TRBV6-6 and TRBJ2-5, with TRBD2 matching over 10 bases. Germline assignment: CDR1 MNHNY and CDR2 SVGAGI (reference sequence). The CDR3 totals 15 residues. CDR3 sequence: CVSSYGAGGVLSHYF. CDR3 sequence (DNA): TGTGTCAGCAGTTACGGAGCGGGAGGGGTGTTGTCCCATTACTTC.

This clonotype was seen many times. V and J are TRBV12-3 or TRBV12-4 and TRBJ2-7; a possible D gene is TRBD1 (6 bases). The CDR3 is 14 amino acids. The V end was cut by 5 bases, the J end by 3 bases, with 14 bases between. In nucleotides, the CDR3 is TGTGCCAGCAGTCTACAGGGTTACTACTACGAGCAGTACTTC. Its translation: CASSLQGYYYEQYF.

The chain is built from TRBV14 and TRBJ2-4; D is possibly TRBD2 (5 bases). The CDR3 length is 14 residues. Germline V gives CDR1 SGHDN, CDR2 FVKESK. Trimming took 5 bases from V and 1 from J, leaving 9 bases between them. CDR3 loop: CASSTSGAKNIQYF. CDR3 sequence (DNA): TGTGCCAGCAGCACTTCGGGGGCCAAAAACATTCAGTACTTC.

Worth noting for this clonotype: A much more abundant neighbour one base away suggests this may be a read error. The chain joins TRBV28 to TRBJ2-3; 7 nucleotides agree with TRBD2. CDR3 length: 15 residues. Germline CDR1 reads MDHEN; CDR2 reads SYDVKM. CDR3 sequence reads: CACSLMGGSTDTQYF. In DNA form, the CDR3 reads TGTGCCTGCAGTTTAATGGGGGGGAGCACAGATACGCAGTATTTT.

The chain links TRBV11-2 to TRBJ2-1; D is uncertain. CDR3 length: 15 amino acids. CDR1 SGHAT and CDR2 FQNNGV come from the germline V gene. The germline V and J ends were trimmed by 7 bases and 6 bases, with 19 bases remaining between them. The CDR3 bases are TGTGCCAGCATTTTCGACAAGGGAAAGCGCAATGAGCAGTTCTTC. It translates to CASIFDKGKRNEQFF.

CDR3: CASSFRITGDANYGYTF. The CDR3 nucleotides read TGTGCCAGCAGCTTCCGTATTACAGGGGACGCTAACTATGGCTACACCTTC. The chain joins TRBV7-9 to TRBJ1-2; 7 bases match TRBD1. Germline trimming cut 3 bases from V and 0 bases from J; bases unmatched to any gene: 10. This CDR3 is 17 amino acids long. Germline V gene data show CDR1 as SEHNR and CDR2 as FQNEAQ (reference sequence). Full variable domain (outside the CDR3, taken from reference TRBV7-9 and TRBJ1-2): DTGVSQNPRHKITKRGQNVTFRCDPISEHNRLYWYRQTLGQGPEFLTYFQNEAQLEKSRLLSDRFSAERPKGSFSTLEIQRTEQGDSAMYLCASSFRITGDANYGYTFGSGTRLTVV.

The V gene is TRBV6-2 or TRBV6-3, the J gene TRBJ1-1; D unresolved. Deletions cut 0 bases from V and 7 bases from J, with 15 bases between. The CDR3 totals 15 residues. Germline lookup yields CDR1 MNHEY and CDR2 SVGEGT. CDR3 nucleotide sequence: TGTGCCAGCAGTTACTCGGTTCTGACTACAAATGAAGCTTTCTTT. It is translated as CASSYSVLTTNEAFF.

Many counts were recorded for this clonotype. The chain uses TRBV29-1 and TRBJ2-7; D call uncertain. The CDR3 runs to 12 residues. The V gene lost 4 bases and the J gene lost 0 bases, with 7 bases spanning the gap. Per the germline V gene, CDR1 is SQVTM and CDR2 is ANQGSEA. As DNA, the CDR3 is TGCAGCGTTGCTCGAGGCTCCTACGAGCAGTACTTC. Encoded protein: CSVARGSYEQYF.

V usage is TRBV29-1 and J usage is TRBJ2-1; D is uncertain. This CDR3 is 12 amino acids long. V gave up 4 bases and J gave up 13 bases, with 17 bases separating them. CDR1 and CDR2 (germline): SQVTM, ANQGSEA. The CDR3 sequence is CSVAPNHNGQFF. The CDR3 bases are TGCAGCGTTGCCCCCAATCATAATGGACAGTTCTTC.

On this clonotype: An end of the junction does not agree with germline; a read error may underlie this. The chain uses TRBV11-2 and TRBJ2-2; the D is unclear. The CDR3 extends over 12 amino acids. Germline V gene lookup returns CDR1 SGHAT and CDR2 FQNNGV. The CDR3 DNA is TGTGCTAGCAGGCTAAACACCGGGGAGCTGTTTTTT. It codes for CASRLNTGELFF.

About this clonotype itself: The missing conserved phenylalanine or tryptophan at the end of this CDR3 makes a read error likely. This sequence joins TRBV6-1 and TRBJ2-1; D gene unclear. From germline, CDR1 is MNHNS and CDR2 SASEGT. CDR3 size: 14 residues. The CDR3: CASSRLGLLNGQFS. The CDR3 bases are TGTGCCAGCAGTCGCCTAGGTTTGCTCAATGGGCAGTTCTCC.

Concerning this clonotype: The junction shows a germline mismatch at one end, possibly a read error. The chain combines TRBV6-6 with TRBJ2-1; perhaps D is TRBD1 or TRBD2 (7 bases each). Germline assignment: CDR1 MNHNY and CDR2 SVGAGI (reference sequence). The CDR3 totals 17 residues. The CDR3 region has the DNA TGTGCCAGCAGCTCAGCTGGGAGGGACAGCTCCTACAATGAGCAGCTCTTC. Translating it yields CASSSAGRDSSYNEQLF.

The chain couples TRBV28 to TRBJ1-1; D call uncertain. Per the germline V gene, CDR1 is MDHEN and CDR2 is SYDVKM. The CDR3 consists of 14 residues. Trimming removed 7 bases at V and 4 bases at J, with 16 bases between. The CDR3 reads CASMTGNPCTEAFF. CDR3 DNA: TGTGCCAGCATGACCGGCAACCCGTGCACTGAAGCTTTCTTT.

To note about this clonotype: This may be a read error, as it is one base from a much larger clone. The rearrangement links TRBV4-1 to TRBJ2-5; D gene uncertain. CDR1 MGHRA and CDR2 YSYEKL come from the germline V gene. The V and J ends lost 3 bases and 3 bases respectively, with 11 bases between them. The CDR3 extends over 14 amino acids. The CDR3 DNA sequence: TGCGCCAGCAGCCAGGGCCCCGAAGAAGAGACCCAGTACTTC. This sequence encodes CASSQGPEEETQYF.

On this clonotype: An end of the junction differs from the germline gene, which may be a read error. The genes are TRBV28 and TRBJ2-6, with a tentative D call TRBD1 (5 bases). CDR1 and CDR2 (germline): MDHEN, SYDVKM. The CDR3 loop spans 16 amino acids. This CDR3 is CASGLQGSDGANVLTF. The CDR3, as DNA: TGTGCCAGCGGTTTGCAGGGATCGGACGGGGCCAACGTCCTGACTTTC.

V and J are TRBV28 and TRBJ1-5; D possibly corresponds to TRBD1 (6 bases). The CDR3 is 15 residues long. V lost 1 base to trimming and J lost 6 bases, with 13 bases between them. Per germline, CDR1 MDHEN and CDR2 SYDVKM. CDR3 in amino acids: CASSLSTAGAQPQHF. The CDR3 coding sequence is TGTGCCAGCAGTTTATCGACCGCAGGGGCTCAGCCCCAGCATTTT.

This chain connects TRBV11-2 to TRBJ2-1, with 7 bases matching TRBD1. Unmatched junction bases numbered 11, after V lost 5 bases and J lost 7 bases. CDR3 length: 15 residues. Germline V gives CDR1 SGHAT, CDR2 FQNNGV. CDR3 nucleotides: TGTGCCAGCAGCCACCCCCACAGGGGCGGGAATGAGCAGTTCTTC. Translation: CASSHPHRGGNEQFF.

The CDR3 nucleotides read TGCAGCGCTGTCCCAGGGTCCTACGAGCAGTACTTC. As protein: CSAVPGSYEQYF. The chain joins TRBV29-1 to TRBJ2-7, with D perhaps TRBD1 (5 bases). Germline V gene lookup returns CDR1 SQVTM and CDR2 ANQGSEA. This CDR3 region has 12 residues. Deletions cut 7 bases from V and 1 base from J, with 11 bases between.

J is TRBJ2-1 and V is TRBV20-1; 7 bases fit TRBD2. This CDR3 is built from 14 residues. With 2 bases clipped from V and 6 bases from J, the junction kept 7 bases outside the gene matches. CDR1 and CDR2 (germline): DFQATT, SNEGSKA (reference sequence). CDR3 DNA: TGCAGTGCTAGACCGGGACTAAGTGGCAATGAGCAGTTCTTC. It specifies CSARPGLSGNEQFF.

As concerns this clonotype: A much larger clonotype is one base distant, so this may be a read error. The V and J genes are TRBV5-4 and TRBJ1-6; maybe TRBD1 (5 bases). V was clipped by 4 bases and J by 7 bases, with 18 bases between them. CDR1 is SGHNT and CDR2 is YYREEE in the germline V gene (reference sequence). The length of the CDR3 is 16 residues. The CDR3 region is CASSPTMGRGNSPLHF. CDR3 nucleotides: TGTGCCAGCAGCCCGACTATGGGACGGGGAAATTCACCCCTCCACTTT.

The chain uses TRBV7-8 and TRBJ1-6; tentatively, D is TRBD1 (6 bases). Germline V CDR1 and CDR2: SGHVS, FQNEAQ. There are 16 residues in the CDR3. Trimming stripped 5 bases from V and 0 bases from J, with 11 bases between. The DNA for the CDR3 is TGTGCCAGCAGCCGGGACAAGAGCTCCTATAATTCACCCCTCCACTTT. Translating gives CASSRDKSSYNSPLHF.

There are a few counts of this clonotype. A read error is possible here, since a much larger clone lies one base away. The CDR3 spells CVSSVADPPGDTQYF. The CDR3 coding sequence is TGTGTCAGCAGCGTCGCGGACCCCCCCGGGGATACGCAGTATTTT. The chain uses TRBV12-3 or TRBV12-4 and TRBJ2-3, with D unclear. The CDR3 totals 15 residues.